This passage covers 29 T cell receptor beta chains from one sample sequenced in a study of molecular identifiers for immune sequencing clone quantification. A single record per CDR3 protein comes from TCRdb applying MiXCR to the PCR reads. The sample contains a few hundred thousand distinct CDR3 sequences, about 25% of which appear only once. Specimen: naive CD8+ T cells from blood, with Jurkat cell RNA spiked in. Subset given: FACS-sorted CD8+CD4-CCR7+CD45RA+ naive T cells. The receptors were sampled from a human donor in good health. Some libraries in this study had Jurkat cell RNA spiked in.

The gene calls are TRBV11-2 and TRBJ2-1; 8 bases are a match to TRBD2. Looked up from germline, CDR1 is SGHAT and CDR2 is FQNNGV. This CDR3 region has 15 residues. V was clipped by 3 bases and J by 9 bases; unmatched bases: 10. The CDR3 DNA sequence: TGTGCCAGCAGCTTTCCCCCCGGGACTAGTTTTGAGCAGTTCTTC. Translation: CASSFPPGTSFEQFF.

In this sample, this clonotype turned up many times. Since the CDR3 does not end with the conserved phenylalanine or tryptophan, this likely comes from a read error. No DNA is shown, since the ends of the CDR3 on it are uncertain; the CDR3 is the one TCRdb lists. The chain joins TRBV5-6 to TRBJ2-7. The CDR3 length is 16 residues, termini included. The germline V gene encodes CDR1 SGHDT and CDR2 YYEEEE. The CDR3 is CASSLGTAPTSSTSES.

This clonotype was found many times. The rearrangement uses TRBV7-9 and TRBJ1-1; D call uncertain. Trimming removed 0 bases at V and 7 bases at J, with 6 bases between. Germline-derived CDR1 and CDR2 are SEHNR and FQNEAQ (reference sequence). This CDR3 has 12 amino acids. CDR3 sequence: CASSLAADEAFF. The CDR3 nucleotides read TGTGCCAGCAGCTTAGCGGCGGATGAAGCTTTCTTT. Supplemented by reference TRBV7-9 and TRBJ1-1, the full variable domain reads DTGVSQNPRHKITKRGQNVTFRCDPISEHNRLYWYRQTLGQGPEFLTYFQNEAQLEKSRLLSDRFSAERPKGSFSTLEIQRTEQGDSAMYLCASSLAADEAFFGQGTRLTVV.

This chain links TRBV5-6 with TRBJ2-3, with D possibly TRBD2 on 6 matching bases. Trimming took 3 bases from V and 2 from J, leaving 16 bases between them. The CDR3 loop spans 16 amino acids. Germline V gives CDR1 SGHDT, CDR2 YYEEEE. The CDR3 loop is CASSWALAEVTDTQYF. The DNA of the CDR3 is TGTGCCAGCAGCTGGGCCTTAGCGGAGGTCACAGATACGCAGTATTTT.

This clonotype has ten or more counts. The rearrangement links TRBV7-9 to TRBJ2-2; D is undetermined. Germline V gene data show CDR1 as SEHNR and CDR2 as FQNEAQ (reference sequence). CDR3 size: 15 residues. V was trimmed by 5 bases and J by 2 bases, leaving 12 bases between them. The CDR3 loop is CASSHSTGNTGELFF. CDR3 nucleotides: TGTGCCAGCAGCCACAGTACGGGTAACACCGGGGAGCTGTTTTTT.

V usage is TRBV7-9 and J usage is TRBJ2-3, with D perhaps matching TRBD1 (6 bases). Trimming shortened V by 7 bases and J by 1 base, and 15 bases separated the two germline ends. Germline lookup yields CDR1 SEHNR and CDR2 FQNEAQ (reference sequence). The CDR3 has 15 amino acids. The CDR3 protein is CASIDAGAGTDTQYF. CDR3 sequence (DNA): TGTGCCAGCATCGATGCAGGGGCTGGCACAGATACGCAGTATTTT. Drawing the rest from reference TRBV7-9 and TRBJ2-3, the complete variable domain is DTGVSQNPRHKITKRGQNVTFRCDPISEHNRLYWYRQTLGQGPEFLTYFQNEAQLEKSRLLSDRFSAERPKGSFSTLEIQRTEQGDSAMYLCASIDAGAGTDTQYFGPGTRLTVL.

Details on this clonotype: This sequence may be a read error, since a much larger clone differs from it by one base. The CDR3 DNA sequence: TGTGCCAGCAGTCAGGGGAACTCACCCTTCCACTTT. This sequence encodes CASSQGNSPFHF. The rearrangement uses TRBV12-3 or TRBV12-4 and TRBJ1-6; tentatively, D is TRBD1 (6 bases). The CDR3 sequence is 12 residues long.

This clonotype was recorded many times. The V call is TRBV24-1, the J call TRBJ1-5; 7 bases agree with TRBD1. V dropped 4 bases and J dropped 4; count of bases not matched to a gene: 3. The germline V gene encodes CDR1 KGHDR and CDR2 SFDVKD. This CDR3 has 14 residues. This CDR3 is CATSDGTENQPQHF. The CDR3 region has the DNA TGTGCCACCAGTGACGGGACAGAGAATCAGCCCCAGCATTTT.

V and J are TRBV28 and TRBJ1-1; weak D call: TRBD1 (6 bases). The V gene lost 5 bases and the J gene lost 8 bases, with 15 bases spanning the gap. This CDR3 is 13 amino acids long. Germline V lookup: CDR1 MDHEN, CDR2 SYDVKM. The CDR3 loop is CASSPQGSREAFF. In nucleotides, the CDR3 is TGTGCCAGCAGTCCCCAGGGGTCCCGGGAAGCTTTCTTT.

The chain uses TRBV28 and TRBJ2-2; possibly TRBD2 for D (6 bases). The V end was cut by 6 bases, the J end by 2 bases, with 22 bases between. CDR1 MDHEN and CDR2 SYDVKM come from the germline V gene. The CDR3 totals 18 residues. The CDR3 nucleotides are TGTGCCAGCAGACCGAGCAGTCCGCGGGACCAAAACACCGGGGAGCTGTTTTTT. This codes for CASRPSSPRDQNTGELFF.

This clonotype has a handful of counts. The gene calls are TRBV20-1 and TRBJ2-1; no firm D call. Looked up from germline, CDR1 is DFQATT and CDR2 is SNEGSKA (reference sequence). CDR3 length: 13 amino acids. Trimming stripped 2 bases from V and 2 bases from J, with 7 bases between. CDR3 DNA: TGCAGTGCTAGACCATTGACCTACAATGAGCAGTTCTTC. This encodes CSARPLTYNEQFF.

This clonotype was seen only a few times. The chain is built from TRBV28 and TRBJ2-1; D is possibly TRBD1 (6 bases). V was pared by 6 bases and J by 4 bases, with 19 bases between. The CDR3 extends over 16 amino acids. From germline, CDR1 is MDHEN and CDR2 SYDVKM. DNA for the CDR3: TGTGCCAGCAGCCCCACGGACGGGACAAAATACAATGAGCAGTTCTTC. Amino acid sequence: CASSPTDGTKYNEQFF.

The CDR3, as DNA: TGTGCCAGCAGTTTAGTGCCCGGGAAGGGCTACGAGCAGTACTTC. Translated: CASSLVPGKGYEQYF. The chain joins TRBV12-3 or TRBV12-4 to TRBJ2-7, with D perhaps matching TRBD2 (5 bases). V was cut by 1 base and J by 3 bases, with 13 bases left in between. The CDR3 spans 15 residues.

In its sample, this clonotype was seen many times. The CDR3 bases are TGTGCCAGCAGCTTAGGGGGAGGTCCCAATCAGCCCCAGCATTTT. As protein: CASSLGGGPNQPQHF. The rearrangement joins TRBV7-9 to TRBJ1-5; D ambiguous. Looked up from germline, CDR1 is SEHNR and CDR2 is FQNEAQ (reference sequence). V was shortened by 1 base and J by 3 bases, with 10 bases between the two germline ends. This CDR3 has 15 residues.

This clonotype has a count of ten or more. This sequence joins TRBV12-3 or TRBV12-4 and TRBJ2-7, with TRBD1 identical over 10 bases. J gave up 3 bases and V 5 bases, and 10 bases lay outside the gene matches. The CDR3 loop spans 16 amino acids. The CDR3 DNA sequence: TGTGCCAGCAGTCCCGAGGGGACAGGGGAGTACTACGAGCAGTACTTC. The encoded protein is CASSPEGTGEYYEQYF.

Of note for this clonotype: Since a much larger clone is just one base distant, this may be a read error. This chain links TRBV7-9 with TRBJ2-7; D remains ambiguous. The V end was cut by 1 base, the J end by 9 bases, with 19 bases between. Germline lookup yields CDR1 SEHNR and CDR2 FQNEAQ (reference sequence). The CDR3 totals 15 residues. The CDR3 region has the DNA TGTGCCAGCAGCTTAGTTTCGGGCAGCCGCGGCGGGCAGTACTTC. Protein product: CASSLVSGSRGGQYF. Supplemented by reference TRBV7-9 and TRBJ2-7, the full variable domain reads DTGVSQNPRHKITKRGQNVTFRCDPISEHNRLYWYRQTLGQGPEFLTYFQNEAQLEKSRLLSDRFSAERPKGSFSTLEIQRTEQGDSAMYLCASSLVSGSRGGQYFGPGTRLTVT.

This sequence joins TRBV24-1 and TRBJ1-1; D call uncertain. Germline V lookup: CDR1 KGHDR, CDR2 SFDVKD. V dropped 6 bases and J dropped 10 bases, with 20 bases sitting between them. The CDR3 runs 14 residues. CDR3 DNA sequence: TGTGCCACCAGTCATCCCCGGGCCCCCGGCGGAGCTTTCTTT. As protein: CATSHPRAPGGAFF.

The J gene is TRBJ2-7, the V gene TRBV20-1; 8 nucleotides align to TRBD1. Germline V gene data show CDR1 as DFQATT and CDR2 as SNEGSKA (reference sequence). There are 15 residues in the CDR3. The V gene end was trimmed by 4 bases and the J gene end by 2 bases; junction bases not matched to a gene: 10. The CDR3 DNA reads TGCAGTGCTAACGACAGGGGAGGAAGCACCTACGAGCAGTACTTC. This translates into CSANDRGGSTYEQYF.

This chain links TRBV27 with TRBJ1-5, with D maybe TRBD1 (5 bases). Germline-derived CDR1 and CDR2 are MNHEY and SMNVEV (reference sequence). Trimming removed 4 bases from V and 6 bases from J, with 16 bases in between. This CDR3 comprises 15 residues. The CDR3: CASSYLGGDGQPQHF. CDR3 coding DNA: TGTGCCAGCAGTTATCTAGGTGGGGACGGTCAGCCCCAGCATTTT.

The chain carries TRBV12-3 or TRBV12-4 and TRBJ2-1, with 15 nucleotides matching TRBD2. With 3 bases clipped from V and 8 bases from J, the junction kept 5 bases outside the gene matches. CDR3 size: 16 residues. The CDR3 region has the DNA TGTGCCAGCAGTTTGGGACTAGCGGGGGGCAGGCATGAGCAGTTCTTC. It specifies CASSLGLAGGRHEQFF.

Turning to this clonotype: A much bigger clone sits one base away, suggesting this may be a read error. This sequence joins TRBV12-3 or TRBV12-4 and TRBJ2-5, with D possibly matching TRBD2 (5 bases). There are 15 residues in the CDR3. The DNA of the CDR3 is TGTGCCAGCAGGCCCTCCAGCGGCTTCCAAGAGGCCCAGTACTTC. Its protein is CASRPSSGFQEAQYF.

This clonotype showed up just a few times. J is TRBJ1-5 and V is TRBV12-3 or TRBV12-4; no clear D gene. This CDR3 comprises 13 residues. Trimming pared 2 bases from V and 7 bases from J, leaving 9 bases between. CDR3 sequence reads: CASSLWVGQPQHF. The DNA for the CDR3 is TGTGCCAGCAGTTTATGGGTTGGGCAGCCCCAGCATTTT.

J is TRBJ1-1 and V is TRBV6-2 or TRBV6-3; TRBD1 aligns across 7 bases. The CDR3 is 15 residues long. The germline gives CDR1 MNHEY, CDR2 SVGEGT. The ends lost 5 bases at V and 0 bases at J; junction bases unmatched: 6. CDR3 in amino acids: CASSPSQGLNTEAFF. The CDR3 DNA is TGTGCCAGCAGTCCTTCACAGGGGCTGAACACTGAAGCTTTCTTT.

Comments on this clonotype: At one end the junction does not follow the germline gene, possibly because of a read error. This rearrangement joins TRBV7-2 to TRBJ2-2; TRBD1 aligns across 8 bases. The length of the CDR3 is 15 residues. Germline V gene sequence: CDR1 SGHTA, CDR2 FQGNSA. Here the CDR3 reads CASSGDRSNTGELCF. Written as DNA, the CDR3 is TGTGCCAGCAGCGGGGACAGGTCGAACACCGGGGAGCTGTGTTTT.

The chain is built from TRBV27 and TRBJ2-3; D might be TRBD1 or TRBD2, each matching 6 bases. Looked up from germline, CDR1 is MNHEY and CDR2 is SMNVEV (reference sequence). With 3 bases removed from V and 5 bases from J, the gap between germline ends came to 24 bases. The CDR3 totals 18 residues. The CDR3: CASSLQGGPTPMGDTQYF. The DNA for the CDR3 is TGTGCCAGCAGTTTGCAAGGGGGGCCAACACCGATGGGAGATACGCAGTATTTT.

This clonotype appeared a single time. Being one base from a much bigger clone, this may be a read error. The V and J genes are TRBV9 and TRBJ2-3; D is possibly TRBD2 (5 bases). V lost 3 bases to trimming and J lost 10 bases, with 24 bases between them. CDR3 length: 16 residues. CDR1 and CDR2 (germline): SGDLS, YYNGEE. For the CDR3, the DNA is TGTGCCAGCAGCGCTAGTGGAGGCAGCTTAGAGGATGCGCAGTATTTT. It codes for CASSASGGSLEDAQYF.

Many counts were recorded for this clonotype. This chain connects TRBV9 to TRBJ1-1; D is uncertain. The CDR3 contains 13 residues. Per germline, CDR1 SGDLS and CDR2 YYNGEE. The V end lost 3 bases, the J end lost 2 bases, and 8 bases lay between the germline ends. The CDR3 spells CASSDGINTEAFF. The CDR3 DNA is TGTGCCAGCAGCGATGGAATAAACACTGAAGCTTTCTTT.

A note on this clonotype: The CDR3 ends on some other residue instead of the conserved phenylalanine or tryptophan, so this is likely a read error. The rearrangement uses TRBV12-3 or TRBV12-4 and TRBJ1-5; D not resolved. This CDR3 spans 15 amino acids. V lost 0 bases, J lost 4 bases, and 10 bases lay in between. The CDR3 here is CASSLAEEGNQPQHL. CDR3 bases: TGTGCCAGCAGTTTAGCCGAGGAAGGTAATCAGCCCCAGCATCTT.

V and J are TRBV3-2 and TRBJ2-7; the table names TRBD2, a call not compared with the DNA. TRBV3-2 is labeled a pseudogene. The CDR3 extends over 18 amino acids. As DNA, the CDR3 is TGTGCCAGCAGCCAAGAAGGGCTAGCGGGAGTGACCTCCTACGCGCAGTACTTC. Protein: CASSQEGLAGVTSYAQYF.